The present TCR beta chain was sequenced within a study of blood T cell repertoires in COVID-19. Study in general: Samples of COVID-19 (acute and convalescent) were obtained from the United States, Italy and Spain. PBMCs, B-cell-depleted T cells, or T cells were the source of the cDNA or gDNA that made up the material.

V shed 4 bases and J 1 base; nucleotides not matched to a gene: 2. Looked up from germline, CDR1 is SGDLS and CDR2 is YYNGEE. The CDR3 contains 16 residues. Original processing methods: Estimated nucleated cell counts came from reference gene primer amplification. The protocol was immunoSEQ multiplex PCR, while the TCRdb copy is restricted to in-frame clones and leaves out a portion. V and J calls and clone size are copied from that table; D and trimming were computed from the DNA. Here the sample spans about 290,000 clones, over 80% being singletons. This clone was found a few times. The genes are TRBV9 and TRBJ2-1, with TRBD2 matching 13 bases. This receptor was taken from a woman between 50 and 59 years old with active or convalescent COVID-19. The sample consisted of peripheral blood. DNA of the CDR3: TGTGCCAGCAGCCGGACTAGCGGGGGTTCCTACAATGAGCAGTTCTTC. As protein: CASSRTSGGSYNEQFF.